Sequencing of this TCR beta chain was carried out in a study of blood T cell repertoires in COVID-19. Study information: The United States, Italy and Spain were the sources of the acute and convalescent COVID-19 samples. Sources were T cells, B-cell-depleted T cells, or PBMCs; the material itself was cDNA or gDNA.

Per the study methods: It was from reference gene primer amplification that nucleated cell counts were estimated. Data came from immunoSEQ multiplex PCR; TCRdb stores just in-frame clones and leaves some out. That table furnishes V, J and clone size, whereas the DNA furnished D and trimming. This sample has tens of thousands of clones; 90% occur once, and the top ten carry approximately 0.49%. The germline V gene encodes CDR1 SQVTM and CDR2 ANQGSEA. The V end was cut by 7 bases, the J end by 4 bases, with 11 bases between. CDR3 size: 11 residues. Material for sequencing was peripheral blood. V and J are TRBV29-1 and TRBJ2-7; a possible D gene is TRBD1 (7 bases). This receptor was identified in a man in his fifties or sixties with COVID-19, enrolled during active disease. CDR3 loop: CSGGDSYEQYF. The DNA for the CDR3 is TGCAGCGGGGGGGACAGTTACGAGCAGTACTTC.